The following is a TCR beta chain sequence with its context. Its antigen target is currently unknown. No clone much larger than this one lies a single base away; base qualities are absent. V is cut back by 1 base and J by 3 bases, with 3 bases in the junction unmatched. Counted from cysteine to phenylalanine, this CDR3 has 14 amino acids. CDR3 DNA only is kept here, 42 bases in frame from base 1. Based on the germline V gene, the CDR1 and CDR2 sequences are SQVTM and ANQGSEA. This entry belongs to a study of cytomegalovirus exposure and HLA in healthy donors (dated by TCRdb to 2015 to 2018). Background on the whole study: According to an earlier analysis of a few hundred of the donors, 150 million to 200 million T cells yielded 117 million unique TCR beta sequences and approximately 280 Gb of sequence data. Among 398 genotyped donors of the cohort, an average of approximately 230,000 unique TCR beta nucleotide sequences were sequenced per donor, roughly 18% of them non-productive. Along with the roughly 700-subject first cohort, a separate validation cohort of 120 different subjects was used. The study was designed to test whether signatures of past pathogen exposure could be identified by cataloging public T cell receptors. To decide whether each TCR beta V gene segment behaved as functional or pseudogenic, an earlier analysis of approximately 590 of the donors relied on high-throughput TCR beta sequencing. The genetic ancestry cluster associated with self-reported Caucasian donors included approximately 85% of the roughly 400 genotyped donors. To predict cytomegalovirus infection status, the study brought together high-throughput TCR immunosequencing, statistical association of individual TCRs with disease status, and machine learning. Every repertoire in the discovery cohort had been generated on one and the same sequencing platform. HLA typing included class I and class II loci at four-digit resolution. Typing coverage varied by locus: roughly 629-630 donors for A, B, C, DRB1 and DQB1; more than 500 for DQA1; about 570 for DPA1; more than 450 for DPB1. To study patterns of TCR occurrence, a later analysis re-analyzed previously published TCR beta repertoires from 700 or so donors and added high-resolution HLA genotyping. An early release covering more than 500 HLA-typed donors comprised 300 to 350 gigabases of sequencing data and tens of millions of unique TCR sequences. A later genetic analysis used genome-wide SNP genotypes for about three fifths of the 666 donors, treating that subset as a discovery cohort. Donor age, sex, ethnicity and CMV serostatus were compiled together with the repertoire data. Roughly 5 DR-DQ haplotypes were handled as single units for association and clustering, since linkage in the cohort was strong. Rather than drawing on any new phenotypic data, the later analysis identified candidate immune exposures from TCR beta sequences and the way those sequences occurred across donors. The study profiled the T cell repertoires of under 700 subjects by immunosequencing and related them to cytomegalovirus serostatus.

Library preparation used the immunoSEQ multiplex PCR assay. The multiplex PCR relied on a mix of 60 forward primers for TCR Vbeta segments and 13 reverse primers for TCR Jbeta segments. The CDR3 region of rearranged TCR beta genes was amplified from genomic DNA with a multiplex PCR assay. The Illumina HiSeq System was used to sequence the amplified TCR beta libraries as 87-base-pair reads. As for how the authors treated the data: A later analysis counted tens of millions of unique TCR beta chains across the 550 to 750 repertoires, and approximately 11 million of these chains were shared by at least two donors. To remove PCR and sequencing errors, raw reads were error-corrected and collapsed into unique sequences using a nearest-neighbor algorithm that merged closely related sequences. V, D and J gene segments were assigned by aligning CDR3 sequences to IMGT reference sequences. Each retained sequence needed at least a six-nucleotide match to both a V gene segment and a J gene segment. Rearrangements were called productive when the CDR3 lacked stop codons and stayed in frame with V and J; all others were non-productive. Following IMGT convention, CDR3 was defined as the stretch from the second conserved V-encoded cysteine to the conserved J-encoded phenylalanine. The earlier analysis of roughly 590 of the donors excluded any sequence lacking an unambiguous match to a single V gene segment. In an earlier analysis of approximately 560 of the donors, a V segment was called functional when productive rearrangements were above 56.7%, and segregating when the standard deviation between donors exceeded 5%. To diagnose cytomegalovirus status from the catalog of TCR beta chain sequences, a statistical classification framework was built. In a later analysis, TCR nucleotide sequences were compared against IMGT/GENE-DB human TR gene sequences so that V and J genes could be assigned. In a later analysis, CDR3 sequences and most-parsimonious VDJ recombination scenarios were assigned using the TCRdist pipeline. In a later analysis, each TCR beta chain was defined by its CDR3 amino acid sequence together with its V-gene family, and reads without a unique V-gene family were excluded. A later analysis removed several hundred highly shared, low-generation-probability nucleotide sequences to deal with suspected cross-contamination and a sequencing artifact. In a later analysis, a clonal expansion index for each public chain was calculated from normalized within-repertoire ranks of inferred template counts. In a later analysis, generation probabilities were computed using a VDJ recombination model fitted to out-of-frame rearrangements, and the results were checked against IGoR. In a later analysis, TCR-TCR, TCR-HLA and TCR-CMV co-occurrence was scored with hypergeometric tests, and a repertoire-size bias correction was applied to TCR pairs. A later analysis estimated false discovery rates by permuting HLA or CMV assignments 20 times. In a later analysis, co-occurring TCRs were grouped using DBSCAN, and TCRdist sequence similarity was added for clustering within HLA-allele-positive subsets. For co-occurrence clustering, repertoires with fewer than 30,000 or more than 120,000 public chains were excluded, along with about five repertoires with anomalous nucleotide sharing. In TCRdb, the immuneACCESS table is reduced to in-frame sequences with V and J assigned. These tables do not hold every clone; where another copy was compared, an unresolved V gene accounts for under half, and the others remain unexplained. V and J calls and clone size follow that table, whereas D and trimming were derived from the DNA. This sample is represented by 85,000 to 120,000 clones; 60% to 75% of them were singletons. 2.5% to 3% of the sample is held by the ten biggest clonotypes.

The cohort consisted of 650 to 850 healthy bone marrow donors. At the time of sampling, all cohort members were nominally healthy, though unrecorded immune exposures were likely present. The donor tested CMV seropositive, placing the donor among the roughly 300 seropositive members of the cohort. Every donor gave a peripheral blood sample, and the peripheral blood mononuclear cells from that sample were used for TCR beta sequencing. The Qiagen DNeasy Blood Extraction Kit was used to extract genomic DNA from the blood cell samples. The investigation overall reported the following: In a later analysis, around 17,000 TCR beta sequences were associated with specific HLA alleles at a false discovery rate of 0.05. In a later analysis, HLA-associated TCR beta chains were found to be more clonally expanded and to have lower generation probabilities than equally common non-associated chains. Some IMGT-functional V segments, including TRBV6-2 and TRBV6-3, could not be distinguished by the 87-base-pair reads and were therefore excluded. A further reported finding was that TCR beta sequences accurately predicted the HLA-A and HLA-B alleles for most subjects in the first cohort. The only immune exposure information available for the cohort was CMV serostatus. According to a later analysis, TCR association rates differed among HLA loci, with DRB1 alleles showing the most associated TCRs and HLA-C alleles showing the fewest. It was suggested by the authors that the approach could potentially be generalized to other disease states and immunological phenotypes. Compared with the roughly 670-donor mean, donors in an Asian-associated ancestry cluster had fewer N-insertions in productive TCRs, according to a later genetic analysis. Broadly in line with IMGT annotations, most TCR beta V segments showed up in productive rearrangements about 87% or about 30% of the time in an earlier analysis of several hundred of the donors. Three of the identified cytomegalovirus-associated TCR beta chains were confirmed in vitro to be specific for cytomegalovirus antigens. Most CMV-associated TCR beta chains appeared to be HLA-restricted in a later analysis, and the HLA associations seemed to be driven largely by CMV exposure. A group of highly shared sequence variants was considered likely to be a technical artifact of the sequencing pipeline. Correlated functional status among segregating V segments might reflect linkage disequilibrium, but an unknown experimental factor could not be ruled out. V-gene and J-gene trimming of TCR beta chains was associated with a missense DCLRE1C variant in a later genetic analysis, and the association was replicated in an independent cohort. Because counts were too low, about 17 rarely observed V segments, including chromosome 9 orphons, were excluded from the earlier analysis of some 540 of the donors. Most TCR sequences were observed very rarely across donors, whereas some public TCRs were present in many individuals. Cytomegalovirus status was reported to be diagnosed by the classifier with high specificity and sensitivity in both the original and validation cohorts. A total of about 180 TCR beta chains were listed by the study as associated with cytomegalovirus. This cohort had only TCR beta chains sequenced, and the lack of alpha or paired-chain data limited which features could be detected. When HLA alleles, especially DR and DQ, strongly co-occurred, TCR associations were difficult to assign to individual alleles. Because some donors lacked HLA typing at each locus, the association tests relied only on the typed subset. Sequencing depth was assumed to be roughly uniform across donors in the presence/absence analyses, though that assumption may not hold. Several of the top co-occurrence clusters appeared to be linked to parvovirus B19, influenza, CMV and Epstein-Barr virus, according to a later analysis.

The sequencing input was PBMCs. The rearranged segments are TRBV29-1 and TRBJ2-7; 10 central nucleotides agree with TRBD1. This clonotype was obtained from a male donor in good health and CMV-seropositive. The sequenced DNA: TGCAGCGTTGAAGTTGGACAGGGGGGCTACGAGCAGTACTTC. The resulting protein is CSVEVGQGGYEQYF.